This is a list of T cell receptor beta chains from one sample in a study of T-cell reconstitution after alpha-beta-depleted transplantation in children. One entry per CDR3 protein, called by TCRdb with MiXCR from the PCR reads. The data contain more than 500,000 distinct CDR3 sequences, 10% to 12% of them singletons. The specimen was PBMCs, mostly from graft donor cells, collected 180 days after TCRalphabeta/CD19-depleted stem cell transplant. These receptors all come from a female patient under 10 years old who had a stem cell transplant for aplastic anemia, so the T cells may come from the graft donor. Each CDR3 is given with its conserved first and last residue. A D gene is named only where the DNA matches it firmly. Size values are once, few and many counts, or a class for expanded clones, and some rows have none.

cdr3_nt: TGTGCCAGCAGTTACTTATGGACCGAGGGAGCTTTCTTT; cdr3_aa: CASSYLWTEGAFF; v_call: TRBV6-2/TRBV6-3; clone_size: .; d_call: .; j_call: TRBJ1-1
cdr3_nt: TGTGCCAGCAGCTCAATACAGGGATTCTACGAGCAGTACTTC; cdr3_aa: CASSSIQGFYEQYF; v_call: TRBV5-6; clone_size: few; d_call: .; j_call: TRBJ2-7
cdr3_nt: TGTGCCAGCAGTAGCCACGAGCAGTACTTC; cdr3_aa: CASSSHEQYF; v_call: TRBV28; clone_size: .; d_call: .; j_call: TRBJ2-7
cdr3_nt: TGTGCCAGTAGCCCACTAGTATTTCCCTACAATGAGCAGTTCTTC; cdr3_aa: CASSPLVFPYNEQFF; v_call: TRBV19; clone_size: once; d_call: .; j_call: TRBJ2-1
cdr3_nt: TGCAGTGCTAGAGAGTTAGCCAAGACCACAGATACGCAGTATTTT; cdr3_aa: CSARELAKTTDTQYF; v_call: TRBV20-1; clone_size: .; d_call: .; j_call: TRBJ2-3
cdr3_nt: TGTGCCAGCAGGCTACCGTTAGGGCCAGATACGCAGTATTTT; cdr3_aa: CASRLPLGPDTQYF; v_call: TRBV28; clone_size: few; d_call: .; j_call: TRBJ2-3
cdr3_nt: TGTGCCAGCAGCTTAGATCAGGGCACAGGGTATAAGACCCAGTACTTC; cdr3_aa: CASSLDQGTGYKTQYF; v_call: TRBV11-2; clone_size: few; d_call: .; j_call: TRBJ2-5
cdr3_nt: TGTGCCAGCAGTTCTCTAGCGGGGGGCCGCGATGAGCAGTTCTTC; cdr3_aa: CASSSLAGGRDEQFF; v_call: TRBV27; clone_size: many; d_call: TRBD2; j_call: TRBJ2-1
cdr3_nt: TGCGCCAGCAGCTTGGCACCACCTGGGACTAGCGGGTACCAAGAGACCCAGTACTTC; cdr3_aa: CASSLAPPGTSGYQETQYF; v_call: TRBV5-1; clone_size: .; d_call: TRBD2; j_call: TRBJ2-5
cdr3_nt: TGCAGCGCCGGGGACAGAAGGATTGCTGGGGCCAACGTCCTGACTTTC; cdr3_aa: CSAGDRRIAGANVLTF; v_call: TRBV29-1; clone_size: few; d_call: TRBD1; j_call: TRBJ2-6
cdr3_nt: TGTGCCAGCAGTTTACTGGACATGAGGACTGAAGCTTTCTTT; cdr3_aa: CASSLLDMRTEAFF; v_call: TRBV12-3/TRBV12-4; clone_size: .; d_call: .; j_call: TRBJ1-1
cdr3_nt: TGTGCCAGCAGTGGCAGACAAAGGGGCACAGATACGCAGTATTTT; cdr3_aa: CASSGRQRGTDTQYF; v_call: TRBV2; clone_size: .; d_call: .; j_call: TRBJ2-3
cdr3_nt: TGTGCCAGCAGCTTAATTCCCATGACAAGGAACACCGGGGAGCTGTTTTTT; cdr3_aa: CASSLIPMTRNTGELFF; v_call: TRBV7-3; clone_size: .; d_call: .; j_call: TRBJ2-2
cdr3_nt: TGTGCCAGCAGATCCGGGGAGCTGTTTTTT; cdr3_aa: CASRSGELFF; v_call: TRBV7-9; clone_size: many; d_call: .; j_call: TRBJ2-2
cdr3_nt: TGTGCCAGCAGTTCCGACAGGCATAGCAATCAGCCCCAGCATTTT; cdr3_aa: CASSSDRHSNQPQHF; v_call: TRBV12-3/TRBV12-4; clone_size: few; d_call: .; j_call: TRBJ1-5
cdr3_nt: TGCAGTGGAGGAAGGATATCGGGGGGATATCACGAGCAGTACTTC; cdr3_aa: CSGGRISGGYHEQYF; v_call: TRBV20-1; clone_size: .; d_call: TRBD2; j_call: TRBJ2-7
cdr3_nt: TGCGCCAGCAGCTCAGCTAGCGGTACCTACGAGCAGTACTTC; cdr3_aa: CASSSASGTYEQYF; v_call: TRBV5-1; clone_size: .; d_call: TRBD2; j_call: TRBJ2-7
cdr3_nt: TGTGCCAGCTCACCACCGGGAGGGGCCCAAGAGACCCAGTACTTC; cdr3_aa: CASSPPGGAQETQYF; v_call: TRBV18; clone_size: few; d_call: TRBD2; j_call: TRBJ2-5
cdr3_nt: TGTGCCAGCAGTCCCGTAACAACCGGGGAGCTGTTTTTT; cdr3_aa: CASSPVTTGELFF; v_call: TRBV12-3/TRBV12-4; clone_size: .; d_call: .; j_call: TRBJ2-2
cdr3_nt: TGCAGCGCCGTTTCACTAGCCAAAAACATTCAGTACTTC; cdr3_aa: CSAVSLAKNIQYF; v_call: TRBV29-1; clone_size: few; d_call: .; j_call: TRBJ2-4
cdr3_nt: TGTGCCAGCGGACAGGGGGTATACGAGCAGTACTTC; cdr3_aa: CASGQGVYEQYF; v_call: TRBV27; clone_size: few; d_call: TRBD1; j_call: TRBJ2-7
cdr3_nt: TGCGCCAGCAGCAGGCGACAGGGGCGGAACACCGGGGAGCTGTTTTTT; cdr3_aa: CASSRRQGRNTGELFF; v_call: TRBV5-1; clone_size: few; d_call: TRBD1; j_call: TRBJ2-2
cdr3_nt: TGTGCCAGCGAATGGGGACAGGGGGCCGAGCAGTACTTC; cdr3_aa: CASEWGQGAEQYF; v_call: TRBV6-1; clone_size: few; d_call: TRBD1; j_call: TRBJ2-7
cdr3_nt: TGTGCCAGCAGCTCCAGTGGCAAAGCCTACGAGCAGTACTTC; cdr3_aa: CASSSSGKAYEQYF; v_call: TRBV7-2; clone_size: .; d_call: .; j_call: TRBJ2-7
cdr3_nt: TGCAGCGTTGAGGGGGGCAGTTATTATAATTCACCCCTCCACTTT; cdr3_aa: CSVEGGSYYNSPLHF; v_call: TRBV29-1; clone_size: few; d_call: .; j_call: TRBJ1-6
cdr3_nt: TGCAGCGTCCAAGGAGGATACTCTGGAAACACCATATATTTT; cdr3_aa: CSVQGGYSGNTIYF; v_call: TRBV29-1; clone_size: .; d_call: .; j_call: TRBJ1-3
cdr3_nt: TGTGCCAGCAGCTTAAAATCTAGCGGGAGTTACTCCTACGAGCAGTACTTC; cdr3_aa: CASSLKSSGSYSYEQYF; v_call: TRBV13; clone_size: few; d_call: TRBD2; j_call: TRBJ2-7
cdr3_nt: TGTGCCAGCAGCCGAGGATTGACATTACTAGCGGGAGGAAGTACCGGGGAGCTGTTTTTT; cdr3_aa: CASSRGLTLLAGGSTGELFF; v_call: TRBV4-2; clone_size: few; d_call: TRBD2; j_call: TRBJ2-2
cdr3_nt: TGTGCCAGCAGATTAGCTCCGATGTATGAGACCCAGTACTTC; cdr3_aa: CASRLAPMYETQYF; v_call: TRBV7-2; clone_size: .; d_call: .; j_call: TRBJ2-5
cdr3_nt: TGTGCCAGCAGTTGGGAGGGGACTGAAGCCTACAATGAGCAGTTCTTC; cdr3_aa: CASSWEGTEAYNEQFF; v_call: TRBV6-5; clone_size: .; d_call: TRBD2; j_call: TRBJ2-1
cdr3_nt: .; cdr3_aa: CASSTSTGKETQYF; v_call: TRBV12-3/TRBV12-4; clone_size: few; d_call: .; j_call: TRBJ2-5
cdr3_nt: TGTGCCAGCAGCCAAGATCGGGGTATTCATGGCTACACCTTC; cdr3_aa: CASSQDRGIHGYTF; v_call: TRBV7-2; clone_size: few; d_call: .; j_call: TRBJ1-2
cdr3_nt: TGCAGTGCTAGACAGGGGTTGCAGCGGGAGGGCCGGGAGACCCAGTACTTC; cdr3_aa: CSARQGLQREGRETQYF; v_call: TRBV20-1; clone_size: .; d_call: TRBD2; j_call: TRBJ2-5
cdr3_nt: TGTGCCAGCAGTTACGGATCGTTTCCCCGAGGAGATACGCAGTATTTT; cdr3_aa: CASSYGSFPRGDTQYF; v_call: TRBV6-2/TRBV6-3; clone_size: .; d_call: .; j_call: TRBJ2-3
cdr3_nt: TGCAGCGTTGAAGATGCCTGGGCAGGTGGTGACACCTACGAGCAGTACTTC; cdr3_aa: CSVEDAWAGGDTYEQYF; v_call: TRBV29-1; clone_size: few; d_call: .; j_call: TRBJ2-7
cdr3_nt: TGTGCCAGCAGGTTACAGGGGTCCAGGCAGCCCCAGCATTTT; cdr3_aa: CASRLQGSRQPQHF; v_call: TRBV27; clone_size: .; d_call: TRBD1; j_call: TRBJ1-5
cdr3_nt: TGTGCCAGCAGCCACGGGACACTATTCATGAACACTGAAGCTTTCTTT; cdr3_aa: CASSHGTLFMNTEAFF; v_call: TRBV4-2; clone_size: .; d_call: .; j_call: TRBJ1-1
cdr3_nt: TGCGCCAGCAGCCAAGAAGCTACAGGGCGGGATGAAAAACTGTTTTTT; cdr3_aa: CASSQEATGRDEKLFF; v_call: TRBV4-3; clone_size: many; d_call: .; j_call: TRBJ1-4
cdr3_nt: TGCGCCAGCAGCCACGGGACTAGCTACGAGCAGTACTTC; cdr3_aa: CASSHGTSYEQYF; v_call: TRBV5-1; clone_size: .; d_call: TRBD2; j_call: TRBJ2-7
cdr3_nt: TGTGCCAGCAGTCAGTCGGCAGCGGGGAATCAGCCCCAGCATTTT; cdr3_aa: CASSQSAAGNQPQHF; v_call: TRBV7-8; clone_size: few; d_call: .; j_call: TRBJ1-5
cdr3_nt: TGCGCCAGCAGCCAAGAACCGATGACTCGAGGGGGCCTCAATGAGCGGTTCTTC; cdr3_aa: CASSQEPMTRGGLNERFF; v_call: TRBV4-3; clone_size: .; d_call: TRBD1; j_call: TRBJ2-1
cdr3_nt: TGTGCCAGCAGTTTTGACAGACAGGGGGAGAGGACAGATACGCAGTATTTT; cdr3_aa: CASSFDRQGERTDTQYF; v_call: TRBV12-3/TRBV12-4; clone_size: few; d_call: TRBD1; j_call: TRBJ2-3
cdr3_nt: TGTGCCAGCAGCCAGGGGCCCGGGACTAGCGGATACTACGAGCAGTACTTC; cdr3_aa: CASSQGPGTSGYYEQYF; v_call: TRBV28; clone_size: few; d_call: TRBD2; j_call: TRBJ2-7
cdr3_nt: TGCAGCGTTGGAGTCCGGGGGCCCTGGCGGAACGCTGAAGCTTTCTTT; cdr3_aa: CSVGVRGPWRNAEAFF; v_call: TRBV29-1; clone_size: .; d_call: .; j_call: TRBJ1-1